Presented here are 28 T cell receptor beta chains from one specimen sequenced in a study of control samples from healthy donors and cancer patients. Using immunoSEQ multiplex PCR, the repertoire was profiled, and TCRdb retains in-frame clones only, with some absent. Of 150,000 or so clones in the sample, 70% to 90% are singletons; the top ten hold 12%. Sequencing was done on a sample of blood. The source of these receptors is a man aged 30 to 39 in good health.

The chain links TRBV20-1 to TRBJ2-7; possibly TRBD2 for D (5 bases). V was pared by 3 bases and J by 6 bases, with 9 bases between. The CDR3 spans 11 residues. Germline V gene sequence: CDR1 DFQATT, CDR2 SNEGSKA (reference sequence). The CDR3 spells CSARPGSEQYF. CDR3 nucleotide sequence: TGCAGTGCTAGGCCGGGATCCGAGCAGTACTTC.

The genes are TRBV27 and TRBJ2-1; D unclear. The CDR3 is 13 residues long. Germline-derived CDR1 and CDR2 are MNHEY and SMNVEV (reference sequence). Deletions cut 5 bases from V and 4 bases from J, with 9 bases between. CDR3 DNA sequence: TGTGCCAGCAGTCTAAACCTTTACAATGAGCAGTTCTTC. Translated: CASSLNLYNEQFF.

The J gene is TRBJ1-1, the V gene TRBV19; D is unresolved. The V and J ends lost 7 bases and 1 base respectively, with 4 bases between them. The CDR3 has 11 residues. Germline CDR1 LNHDA, CDR2 SQIVND (reference sequence). CDR3 bases: TGTGCCAGTATACGGAACACTGAAGCTTTCTTT. This sequence encodes CASIRNTEAFF. Using reference TRBV19 and TRBJ1-1 for the parts outside the CDR3, the full variable domain is DGGITQSPKYLFRKEGQNVTLSCEQNLNHDAMYWYRQDPGQGLRLIYYSQIVNDFQKGDIAEGYSVSREKKESFPLTVTSAQKNPTAFYLCASIRNTEAFFGQGTRLTVV.

The chain links TRBV6-5 to TRBJ2-7; D unresolved. This CDR3 is 13 amino acids long. V lost 7 bases and J lost 4, with 14 bases in between. Germline V gives CDR1 MNHEY, CDR2 SVGAGI. The CDR3 DNA follows: TGTGCCAGCATTGGTGGCGGAAGGTACGAGCAGTACTTC. It specifies CASIGGGRYEQYF.

This sequence joins TRBV5-8 and TRBJ1-4, with a possible D match to TRBD1 (6 bases). The CDR3 runs to 15 residues. Per the germline V gene, CDR1 is SGHTS and CDR2 is YDEGEE. V dropped 3 bases and J dropped 2 bases, with 11 bases sitting between them. This CDR3 is CASSSGQTTNEKLFF. CDR3 nucleotide sequence: TGTGCCAGCAGCTCAGGACAGACCACTAATGAAAAACTGTTTTTT.

CDR3 nucleotides: TGCGCCAGCAGTTTTTACCGGCCTAAAGAGACCCAGTACTTC. This gives the protein CASSFYRPKETQYF. The chain combines TRBV5-1 with TRBJ2-5; D is undetermined. V lost 5 bases to trimming and J lost 3 bases, with 14 bases between them. CDR1 and CDR2 from the germline V gene are SGHRS and YFSETQ. The CDR3 loop spans 14 amino acids.

The chain carries TRBV9 and TRBJ1-6; no firm D call. V lost 3 bases and J 7 bases, leaving 8 bases between the germline ends. This CDR3 contains 13 residues. Germline CDR1 and CDR2: SGDLS and YYNGEE. CDR3 DNA: TGTGCCAGCAGCGGACTGAAAAATTCACCCCTCCACTTT. It yields the protein CASSGLKNSPLHF.

This CDR3 reads CASSLPQGRGEQFF. The CDR3 nucleotides are TGCGCCAGCAGCCTACCTCAAGGGCGGGGTGAGCAGTTCTTC. V and J are TRBV5-1 and TRBJ2-1; D may be TRBD2 (6 bases). Looked up from germline, CDR1 is SGHRS and CDR2 is YFSETQ. The CDR3 extends over 14 amino acids. V was trimmed by 4 bases and J by 9 bases, leaving 17 bases between them.

This clone was recorded a few times. V gene TRBV20-1 combines with J gene TRBJ1-2; D is ambiguous. The CDR3 contains 15 residues. V lost 3 bases and J lost 5, with 19 bases in between. Germline V gene lookup returns CDR1 DFQATT and CDR2 SNEGSKA (reference sequence). CDR3 residues: CSASPNSEEGYGYTF. As DNA, the CDR3 is TGCAGTGCTAGTCCAAATTCGGAAGAGGGTTATGGCTACACCTTC.

This chain joins TRBV5-1 and TRBJ2-7; D is uncertain. The CDR3 length is 14 residues. Trimming pared 0 bases from V and 1 base from J, leaving 8 bases between. The germline gives CDR1 SGHRS, CDR2 YFSETQ. Here the CDR3 reads CASSLEVVSYEQYF. The CDR3 nucleotides read TGCGCCAGCAGCTTGGAGGTAGTTTCCTACGAGCAGTACTTC.

The gene calls are TRBV3-1 (or the pseudogene TRBV3-2) and TRBJ1-3, with D possibly being TRBD1 (6 bases). The germline V and J ends were trimmed by 0 bases and 0 bases, with 9 bases remaining between them. In germline, CDR1 is LGHDT, CDR2 YNNKEL (reference sequence). The CDR3 contains 16 residues. CDR3 region: CASSQEGGSSGNTIYF. As DNA, the CDR3 is TGTGCCAGCAGCCAAGAGGGGGGCAGCTCTGGAAACACCATATATTTT.

This chain uses TRBV7-3 with TRBJ1-4; D is uncertain. This CDR3 spans 13 amino acids. The germline V and J ends were trimmed by 3 bases and 7 bases, with 9 bases remaining between them. Germline CDR1 is SGHTA and CDR2 is FQGTGA. This CDR3 is CASSFGEGEKLFF. CDR3 bases: TGTGCCAGCAGCTTCGGCGAAGGTGAAAAACTGTTTTTT.

Notes on this clone: A junction end diverges from the germline sequence, so it may reflect a read error. V gene TRBV6-6 combines with J gene TRBJ1-4; D remains unclear. Germline V gene lookup returns CDR1 MNHNY and CDR2 SVGAGI (reference sequence). The CDR3 runs to 11 residues. The CDR3 sequence: CASTNGDPVVF. The CDR3 region has the DNA TGTGCCAGCACCAATGGGGATCCGGTCGTATTT.

The V call is TRBV19, the J call TRBJ2-6; D ambiguous. Germline loops: CDR1 LNHDA, CDR2 SQIVND (reference sequence). V was shortened by 8 bases and J by 0 bases, with 8 bases between the two germline ends. This CDR3 has 14 amino acids. The CDR3 loop is CASRTSSGANVLTF. DNA of the CDR3: TGTGCCAGTCGGACCAGCTCTGGGGCCAACGTCCTGACTTTC.

This clone came up once. The chain carries TRBV5-1 and TRBJ1-2; 10 nucleotides match TRBD1. V lost 0 bases and J lost 1; bases outside the gene matches: 15. The CDR3 consists of 20 residues. The V gene's germline CDR1 is SGHRS and CDR2 YFSETQ. The DNA of the CDR3 is TGCGCCAGCAGCTTGGGGAGGGAGACAGGGGGCCTCAAAATTAACTATGGCTACACCTTC. Translating gives CASSLGRETGGLKINYGYTF.

This clone came up once. V usage is TRBV19 and J usage is TRBJ2-3; D remains unclear. CDR1 and CDR2 (germline): LNHDA, SQIVND (reference sequence). CDR3 length: 13 amino acids. The V gene lost 7 bases and the J gene lost 2 bases, with 10 bases spanning the gap. The CDR3 nucleotides are TGTGCCAGTAAGGTTACCTACACAGATACGCAGTATTTT. This gives the protein CASKVTYTDTQYF.

The chain combines TRBV19 with TRBJ2-2, with 10 bases matching TRBD2. The CDR3 is 17 amino acids. The germline CDR1 and CDR2 sequences are LNHDA and SQIVND (reference sequence). Losses at the gene ends were 5 bases for V and 5 bases for J; bases not matched to a gene: 11. The CDR3 loop is CASSRTAGGPRTGELFF. CDR3 DNA sequence: TGTGCCAGTAGTCGGACAGCGGGGGGGCCGAGAACCGGGGAGCTGTTTTTT.

The V call is TRBV29-1, the J call TRBJ2-2; 12 bases are shared with TRBD2. Germline CDR1 reads SQVTM; CDR2 reads ANQGSEA. CDR3 length: 16 residues. The junction had 9 bases not matched to a gene; V was cut back by 4 bases and J by 6 bases. The CDR3 DNA is TGCAGCGTTGTAGTCGGACTAGCGGGATATGCCGGGGAGCTGTTTTTT. This sequence encodes CSVVVGLAGYAGELFF.

The rearrangement links TRBV11-2 to TRBJ1-2, with a possible D match to TRBD1 (6 bases). Germline V gene lookup returns CDR1 SGHAT and CDR2 FQNNGV. CDR3 length equals 16 residues. The V end lost 0 bases, the J end lost 0 bases, and 11 bases lay between the germline ends. The CDR3 DNA reads as TGTGCCAGCAGCTTAGATCTGGGGACACCTAACTATGGCTACACCTTC. It encodes CASSLDLGTPNYGYTF.

This clone occurred a few times. The chain joins TRBV6-2 or TRBV6-3 to TRBJ2-5, with a tentative D call TRBD2 (6 bases). This CDR3 contains 14 residues. V was trimmed by 4 bases and J by 5 bases, leaving 14 bases between them. The germline V gene encodes CDR1 MNHEY and CDR2 SVGEGT. This CDR3 reads CASSFGTEGETQYF. The CDR3 DNA sequence: TGTGCCAGCAGTTTTGGGACGGAGGGCGAGACCCAGTACTTC.

The chain employs TRBV6-4 and TRBJ2-3; 13 bases map to TRBD2. Germline CDR1 is MRHNA and CDR2 is SNTAGT. Unmatched junction bases numbered 7, after V lost 4 bases and J lost 6 bases. The CDR3 loop spans 16 amino acids. The CDR3 sequence: CASSVGTSGDEDTQYF. The CDR3 DNA reads as TGTGCCAGCAGTGTCGGGACTAGCGGGGATGAGGATACGCAGTATTTT.

The chain joins TRBV6-5 to TRBJ2-5; 15 bases fit TRBD2. The CDR3 spans 16 residues. With V trimmed by 3 bases and J by 2 bases, 1 base remained unmatched. Germline V gene lookup returns CDR1 MNHEY and CDR2 SVGAGI. The CDR3 here is CASSYGTSGGQETQYF. CDR3 DNA sequence: TGTGCCAGCAGTTATGGGACTAGCGGGGGGCAAGAGACCCAGTACTTC.

The chain carries TRBV2 and TRBJ2-5; D not certain. V was cut by 5 bases and J by 3 bases, with 16 bases left in between. The CDR3 sequence is 15 residues long. The germline gives CDR1 SNHLY, CDR2 FYNNEI. The CDR3 coding sequence is TGTGCCAGCAGTATCAGCCACTGGGCTAAAGAGACCCAGTACTTC. Amino acid sequence: CASSISHWAKETQYF.

The V gene is TRBV18, the J gene TRBJ2-1; 10 nucleotides line up with TRBD2. The CDR3 sequence is 14 residues long. V dropped 6 bases and J dropped 7; count of bases not matched to a gene: 6. Germline V gene sequence: CDR1 KGHSH, CDR2 LQKENI. The DNA of the CDR3 is TGTGCCAGCTCTCCCGGGACTAGCGAGAATGAGCAGTTCTTC. Translation: CASSPGTSENEQFF.

The chain joins TRBV7-2 to TRBJ1-1, with D perhaps TRBD1 (5 bases). V gave up 4 bases and J gave up 0 bases, with 18 bases separating them. The germline V gene encodes CDR1 SGHTA and CDR2 FQGNSA. The CDR3 totals 17 residues. CDR3 DNA sequence: TGTGCCAGCAGCTCACAGCTACGGACACGTATGAACACTGAAGCTTTCTTT. Its protein is CASSSQLRTRMNTEAFF.

This clone was recorded only once. This chain connects TRBV19 to TRBJ1-1, with 8 bases lining up with TRBD1. Germline loops: CDR1 LNHDA, CDR2 SQIVND (reference sequence). V gave up 0 bases and J gave up 10 bases; unmatched junction bases: 7. This CDR3 region has 14 residues. The CDR3 loop is CASSIDPGTGRAFF. CDR3 sequence (DNA): TGTGCCAGTAGTATAGATCCAGGGACAGGTCGAGCTTTCTTT.

V usage is TRBV6-1 and J usage is TRBJ1-2, with D possibly matching TRBD1 (5 bases). Germline V CDR1 and CDR2: MNHNS, SASEGT. Between the trimmed V and J ends, which lost 2 bases and 8 bases, there was a span of 18 bases. The CDR3 is 15 residues long. CDR3 sequence (DNA): TGTGCCAGCAGTGAATATTCCAGGGCAATAGAGGGCTACACCTTC. Its protein product is CASSEYSRAIEGYTF.

This clone has only one observation. The rearrangement uses TRBV27 and TRBJ1-6; D remains unclear. Trimming pared 2 bases from V and 13 bases from J, leaving 18 bases between. This CDR3 is 15 amino acids long. CDR1 is MNHEY and CDR2 is SMNVEV in the germline V gene (reference sequence). The CDR3 region has the DNA TGTGCCAGCAGTTTAACCCGGAACCATCAAGTTCCCCTCCACTTT. Protein product: CASSLTRNHQVPLHF.